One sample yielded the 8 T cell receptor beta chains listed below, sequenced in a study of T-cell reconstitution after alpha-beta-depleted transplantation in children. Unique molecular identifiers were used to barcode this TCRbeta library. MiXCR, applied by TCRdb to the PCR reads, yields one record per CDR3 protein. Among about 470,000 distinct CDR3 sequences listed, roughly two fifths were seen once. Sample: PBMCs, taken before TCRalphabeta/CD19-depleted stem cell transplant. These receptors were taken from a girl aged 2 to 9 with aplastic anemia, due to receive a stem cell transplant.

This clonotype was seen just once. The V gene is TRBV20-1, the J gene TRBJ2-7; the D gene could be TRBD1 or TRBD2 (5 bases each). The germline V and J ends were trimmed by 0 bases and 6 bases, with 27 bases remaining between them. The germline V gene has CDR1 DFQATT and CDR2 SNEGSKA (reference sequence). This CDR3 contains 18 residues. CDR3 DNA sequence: TGCAGTGCTAGAGATGCTGGGACCTTAGCCCATACTTTCCTCGAGCAGTACTTC. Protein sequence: CSARDAGTLAHTFLEQYF.

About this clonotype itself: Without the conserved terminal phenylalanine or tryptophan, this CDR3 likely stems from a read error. The CDR3 protein is CSVGVRGSYNEQFL. CDR3 nucleotide sequence: TGCAGCGTTGGTGTCCGGGGATCCTACAATGAGCAGTTCTTA. The rearrangement joins TRBV29-1 to TRBJ2-1, with D possibly TRBD2 on 5 matching bases. Germline values: CDR1 SQVTM, CDR2 ANQGSEA. The CDR3 covers 14 residues. V shed 4 bases and J shed 1 base, with 11 bases lying between them.

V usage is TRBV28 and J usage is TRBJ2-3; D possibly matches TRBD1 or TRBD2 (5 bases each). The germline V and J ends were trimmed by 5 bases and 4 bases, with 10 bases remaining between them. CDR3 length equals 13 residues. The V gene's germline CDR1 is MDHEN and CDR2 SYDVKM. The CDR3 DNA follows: TGTGCCAGCAGTCCCGTGGGGGCAGATACGCAGTATTTT. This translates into CASSPVGADTQYF.

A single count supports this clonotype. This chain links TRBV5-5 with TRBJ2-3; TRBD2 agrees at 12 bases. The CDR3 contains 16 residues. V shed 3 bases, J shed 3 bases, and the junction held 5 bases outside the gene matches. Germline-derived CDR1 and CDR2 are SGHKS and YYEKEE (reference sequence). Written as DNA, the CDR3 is TGTGCCAGCAGCTCCCTAGGACTAGCGGGGACAGATACGCAGTATTTT. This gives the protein CASSSLGLAGTDTQYF.

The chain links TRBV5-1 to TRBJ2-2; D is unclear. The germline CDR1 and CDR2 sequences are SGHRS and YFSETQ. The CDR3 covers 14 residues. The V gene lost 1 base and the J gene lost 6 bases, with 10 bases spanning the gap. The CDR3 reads CASSLFRRAGELFF. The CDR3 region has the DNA TGCGCCAGCAGCTTGTTCAGGAGAGCCGGGGAGCTGTTTTTT.

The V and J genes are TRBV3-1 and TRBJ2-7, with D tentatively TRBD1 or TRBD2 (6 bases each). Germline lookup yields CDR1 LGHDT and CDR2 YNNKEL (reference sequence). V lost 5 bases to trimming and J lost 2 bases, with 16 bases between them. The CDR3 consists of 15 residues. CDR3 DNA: TGTGCCAGCAGCGGCGGGGCAGGGGCTCCCTACGAGCAGTACTTC. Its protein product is CASSGGAGAPYEQYF.

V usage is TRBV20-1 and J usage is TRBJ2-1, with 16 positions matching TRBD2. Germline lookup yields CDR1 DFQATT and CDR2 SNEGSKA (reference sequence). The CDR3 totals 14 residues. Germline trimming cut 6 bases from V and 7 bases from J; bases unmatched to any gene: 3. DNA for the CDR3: TGCAGTGCGCCGGGACTAGCGGGAGGGAATGAGCAGTTCTTC. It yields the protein CSAPGLAGGNEQFF.

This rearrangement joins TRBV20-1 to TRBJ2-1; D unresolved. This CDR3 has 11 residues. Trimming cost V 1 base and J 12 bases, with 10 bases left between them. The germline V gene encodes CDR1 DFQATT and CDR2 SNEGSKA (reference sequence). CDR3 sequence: CSARGWWGQFF. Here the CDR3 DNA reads TGCAGTGCTAGAGGGTGGTGGGGGCAGTTCTTC.